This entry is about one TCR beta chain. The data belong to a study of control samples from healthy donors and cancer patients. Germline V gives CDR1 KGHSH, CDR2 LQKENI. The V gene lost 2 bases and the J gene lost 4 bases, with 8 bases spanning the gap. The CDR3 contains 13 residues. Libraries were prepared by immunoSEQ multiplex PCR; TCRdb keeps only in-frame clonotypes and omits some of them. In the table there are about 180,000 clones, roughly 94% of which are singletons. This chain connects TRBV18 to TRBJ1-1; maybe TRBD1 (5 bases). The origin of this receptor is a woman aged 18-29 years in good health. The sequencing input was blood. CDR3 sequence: CASSPDQGTEAFF. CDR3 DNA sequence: TGTGCCAGCTCACCAGACCAGGGCACTGAAGCTTTCTTT.